The present entry profiles one TCR beta chain with its context. What it binds is unknown. J lost 2 bases, V lost 2 bases, and 1 base had no gene match. The germline V gene has CDR1 MNHEY and CDR2 SVGAGI. The CDR3 extends over 14 amino acids. Here immunoSEQ multiplex PCR was the method, and the copy in TCRdb shows in-frame clones only, minus some. The profile shows more than 2 million clones, almost 96% of them singletons. The entry originates in a study of shared clonotypes between healthy human individuals. Study results and limitations: Memory subsets generally showed smaller estimated richness than naive subsets did. At large depth, rarefaction still showed sorted-subset sequencing to be incomplete. With few donors, the genetic and exposure-history diversity represented was limited.

The TCR sequence derives from a man aged 18 to 30 in good health. What was sequenced was naive CD4+ T cells sorted from blood. Sample subset: CD45RA+ positively selected. The chain carries TRBV6-5 and TRBJ2-3; 7 bases match TRBD1. This CDR3 reads CASSYDRDTDTQYF. The DNA for the CDR3 is TGTGCCAGCAGTTACGACAGGGACACAGATACGCAGTATTTT.